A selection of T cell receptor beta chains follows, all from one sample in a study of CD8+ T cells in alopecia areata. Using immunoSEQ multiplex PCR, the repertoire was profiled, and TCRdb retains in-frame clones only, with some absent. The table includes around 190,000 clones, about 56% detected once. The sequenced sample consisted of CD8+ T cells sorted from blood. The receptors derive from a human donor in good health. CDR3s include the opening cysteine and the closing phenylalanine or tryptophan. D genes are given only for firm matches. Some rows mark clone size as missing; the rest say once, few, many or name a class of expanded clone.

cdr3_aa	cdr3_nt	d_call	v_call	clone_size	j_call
CATSSGGYEAFF	TGTGCCACCAGCTCTGGGGGGTATGAAGCTTTCTTT	NA	TRBV15	NA	TRBJ1-1
CASSLAPVRDTYEQYF	TGTGCCAGCAGCTTAGCCCCCGTTCGGGATACCTACGAGCAGTACTTC	NA	TRBV11-2	NA	TRBJ2-7
CSVELAVFTEAFF	TGCAGCGTTGAGTTGGCAGTATTCACTGAAGCTTTCTTT	NA	TRBV29-1	NA	TRBJ1-1
CAIGGLGTDTQYF	TGTGCCATTGGGGGGCTCGGCACAGATACGCAGTATTTT	NA	TRBV27	NA	TRBJ2-3
CASSLSPGGYGYTF	TGTGCCAGCAGCTTATCTCCAGGCGGCTATGGCTACACCTTC	NA	TRBV7-8	NA	TRBJ1-2
CSVGTGNAEQYF	TGCAGCGTTGGGACAGGGAACGCCGAGCAGTACTTC	TRBD1	TRBV29-1	once	TRBJ2-7
CASSLVGEAAKNIQYF	TGCGCCAGCAGCTTGGTAGGGGAGGCGGCCAAAAACATTCAGTACTTC	NA	TRBV5-1	NA	TRBJ2-4
CASSWTGEQYF	TGTGCCAGCAGCTGGACGGGCGAGCAGTACTTC	NA	TRBV11-1	NA	TRBJ2-7
CASSLLGTSGGDGTEQFF	TGTGCCAGCAGTTTACTGGGGACTAGCGGGGGGGATGGAACTGAGCAGTTCTTC	TRBD2	TRBV7-6	NA	TRBJ2-1
CSAREGTEAFF	TGCAGTGCCCGGGAGGGCACTGAAGCTTTCTTT	NA	TRBV20-1	few	TRBJ1-1
CSVVEVGLYGYTF	TGCAGCGTTGTAGAAGTTGGATTGTATGGCTACACCTTC	NA	TRBV29-1	NA	TRBJ1-2
CSVEDGLAGGNEQFF	TGCAGCGTTGAAGATGGACTAGCGGGGGGTAATGAGCAGTTCTTC	TRBD2	TRBV29-1	NA	TRBJ2-1
CSVRDRYQETQYF	TGCAGCGTCCGGGACAGGTACCAAGAGACCCAGTACTTC	TRBD1	TRBV29-1	once	TRBJ2-5
CATSRGTGLNTEAFF	TGTGCCACCAGCAGAGGGACAGGTCTGAACACTGAAGCTTTCTTT	TRBD1	TRBV15	NA	TRBJ1-1
CAGLRGYYGYTF	TGTGCCGGCCTTAGGGGGTACTATGGCTACACCTTC	NA	TRBV6-1	NA	TRBJ1-2
CASSYSAQPQHF	TGTGCCAGCAGTTACTCAGCCCAGCCCCAGCATTTT	NA	TRBV6-5	NA	TRBJ1-5
CASSSRQRTNYGYTF	TGTGCCAGCAGCTCCAGACAGAGGACTAACTATGGCTACACCTTC	NA	TRBV13	NA	TRBJ1-2
CASSFITGREQYF	TGTGCCAGCAGCTTCATAACAGGGCGCGAGCAGTACTTC	NA	TRBV7-6	NA	TRBJ2-7
CASSPGLAGGNEQFF	TGTGCCAGTAGTCCAGGACTAGCGGGGGGGAATGAGCAGTTCTTC	TRBD2	TRBV19	few	TRBJ2-1
CASSLTASYEQYF	TGTGCCAGCAGCTTGACAGCTTCCTACGAGCAGTACTTC	NA	TRBV5-6	many	TRBJ2-7
CASSQDHGGQNYGYTF	TGCGCCAGCAGCCAGGACCACGGCGGACAGAACTATGGCTACACCTTC	NA	TRBV4-1	NA	TRBJ1-2
CASSSQGIRNSPLHF	TGTGCCAGCAGCTCACAGGGAATTCGCAATTCACCCCTCCACTTT	NA	TRBV13	few	TRBJ1-6
CAISDPVHGYTF	TGTGCCATCAGTGACCCAGTACATGGCTACACCTTC	NA	TRBV10-3	NA	TRBJ1-2
CAWRKMGLTEAFF	TGTGCCTGGAGAAAAATGGGTTTAACTGAAGCTTTCTTT	NA	TRBV30	NA	TRBJ1-1
CATPGRGIYGYTF	TGTGCCACTCCCGGTCGCGGGATCTATGGCTACACCTTC	NA	TRBV28	NA	TRBJ1-2
CASSGGTGYTEAFF	TGTGCCAGCAGCGGCGGGACCGGATACACTGAAGCTTTCTTT	NA	TRBV7-9	few	TRBJ1-1
CASSQSSGNTIYF	TGTGCCAGCAGCCAGTCCTCTGGAAACACCATATATTTT	NA	TRBV7-6	NA	TRBJ1-3
CASSQDIAGGPDEQFF	TGTGCCAGCAGCCAAGATATAGCGGGGGGGCCAGATGAGCAGTTCTTC	TRBD2	TRBV5-5	few	TRBJ2-1
CASSLGADRPQHF	TGTGCCAGCAGCTTGGGGGCCGATCGGCCCCAGCATTTT	NA	TRBV5-6	NA	TRBJ1-5
CASSSGGSPLHF	TGTGCCAGCAGCTCTGGCGGTTCACCCCTCCACTTT	NA	TRBV7-9	NA	TRBJ1-6
CASSQERNTEAFF	TGCGCCAGCAGCCAAGAAAGGAACACTGAAGCTTTCTTT	NA	TRBV4-1	NA	TRBJ1-1
CASSILQGTGDTQYF	TGTGCCAGCAGCATCTTACAGGGGACGGGGGATACGCAGTATTTT	TRBD1	TRBV7-9	few	TRBJ2-3
CASSQARGQRIEAFF	TGCGCCAGCAGCCAAGCTCGAGGGCAGCGGATTGAAGCTTTCTTT	NA	TRBV4-1	NA	TRBJ1-1
CASSQESQQGNIQYF	TGCGCCAGCAGCCAAGAGTCACAGCAAGGGAACATTCAGTACTTC	NA	TRBV4-1	NA	TRBJ2-4
CASSPEGAREDTQYF	TGTGCCAGCTCACCAGAGGGGGCGCGGGAAGATACGCAGTATTTT	NA	TRBV18	NA	TRBJ2-3
CASSPGFFSGANVLTF	TGTGCCAGCAGCCCGGGATTTTTCTCTGGGGCCAACGTCCTGACTTTC	NA	TRBV7-7	few	TRBJ2-6
CASSHDRVYEQYF	TGTGCCAGCAGCCACGACAGGGTCTACGAGCAGTACTTC	TRBD1	TRBV7-9	NA	TRBJ2-7
CASSVDGFGYEQYF	TGTGCCAGCAGTGTGGACGGGTTCGGGTACGAGCAGTACTTC	NA	TRBV6-1	NA	TRBJ2-7
CATSRDRQLYNEQFF	TGTGCCACCAGCAGAGATCGTCAGCTTTACAATGAGCAGTTCTTC	NA	TRBV15	NA	TRBJ2-1
CASSLKVPQETQYF	TGCGCCAGCAGCCTTAAAGTCCCTCAAGAGACCCAGTACTTC	NA	TRBV4-1	few	TRBJ2-5
CASSPGTAGTEAFF	TGCGCCAGCAGCCCCGGGACAGCCGGTACTGAAGCTTTCTTT	TRBD1	TRBV5-1	NA	TRBJ1-1
CASSQGGSTSGGRYTGELFF	TGCGCCAGCAGCCAAGGTGGAAGTACCAGCGGGGGGAGATACACCGGGGAGCTGTTTTTT	TRBD2	TRBV4-1	few	TRBJ2-2
CASSLGQGPEKLFF	TGTGCCAGCAGCTTAGGACAGGGACCTGAAAAACTGTTTTTT	TRBD1	TRBV7-9	few	TRBJ1-4
CASSLRLARDTQYF	TGTGCCAGCAGCCTAAGACTAGCCCGGGATACGCAGTATTTT	TRBD2	TRBV7-9	NA	TRBJ2-3
CSVEDLGREDGYTF	TGCAGCGTTGAAGATCTCGGGAGGGAGGATGGCTACACCTTC	NA	TRBV29-1	once	TRBJ1-2
CASSTPGQDYEQYF	TGTGCCAGCAGCACCCCAGGACAGGATTACGAGCAGTACTTC	TRBD1	TRBV11-1	NA	TRBJ2-7
CASSEIGTNTEAFF	TGTGCCAGCAGTGAAATCGGGACAAACACTGAAGCTTTCTTT	NA	TRBV6-1	NA	TRBJ1-1
CASSQERNTGELFF	TGCGCCAGCAGCCAGGAGCGGAACACCGGGGAGCTGTTTTTT	NA	TRBV4-1	once	TRBJ2-2
CASSFSGTQGTEAFF	TGTGCCAGCAGCTTCTCCGGGACCCAAGGTACTGAAGCTTTCTTT	NA	TRBV7-9	few	TRBJ1-1
CSVAGASSYEQYF	TGCAGCGTTGCGGGGGCTAGTAGCTACGAGCAGTACTTC	NA	TRBV29-1	NA	TRBJ2-7
CASSLEGQGAYEQYF	TGTGCCAGCAGCTTAGAGGGACAGGGGGCTTACGAGCAGTACTTC	TRBD1	TRBV7-6	NA	TRBJ2-7
CASSYGYGYTF	TGTGCCAGCAGCTATGGGTATGGCTACACCTTC	NA	TRBV13	NA	TRBJ1-2
CASSPTRVNTEAFF	TGTGCCAGCAGCCCGACGCGTGTGAACACTGAAGCTTTCTTT	NA	TRBV5-4	NA	TRBJ1-1
CASSQQQENTEAFF	TGCGCCAGCAGCCAACAACAGGAAAACACTGAAGCTTTCTTT	NA	TRBV4-1	NA	TRBJ1-1
CSVAQGAGYGYTF	TGCAGCGTGGCACAGGGGGCAGGCTATGGCTACACCTTC	TRBD1	TRBV29-1	once	TRBJ1-2
CASSLGGTGAYNEQFF	TGTGCCAGCAGCTTAGGTGGGACAGGGGCGTACAATGAGCAGTTCTTC	TRBD1	TRBV11-2	NA	TRBJ2-1